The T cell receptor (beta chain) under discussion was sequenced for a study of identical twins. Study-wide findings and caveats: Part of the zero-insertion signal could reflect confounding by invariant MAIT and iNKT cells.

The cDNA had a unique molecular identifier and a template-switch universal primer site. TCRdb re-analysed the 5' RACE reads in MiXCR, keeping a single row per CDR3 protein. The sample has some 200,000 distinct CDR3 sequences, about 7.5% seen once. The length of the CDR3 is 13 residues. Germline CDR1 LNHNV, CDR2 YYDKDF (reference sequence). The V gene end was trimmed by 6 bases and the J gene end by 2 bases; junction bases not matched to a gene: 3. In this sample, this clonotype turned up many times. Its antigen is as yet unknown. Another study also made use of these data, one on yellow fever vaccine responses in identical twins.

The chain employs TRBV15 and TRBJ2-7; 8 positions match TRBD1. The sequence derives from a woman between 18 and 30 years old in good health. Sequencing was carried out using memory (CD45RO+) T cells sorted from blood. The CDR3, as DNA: TGTGCCACCAGTACGGGACAGGCCTACGAGCAGTACTTC. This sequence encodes CATSTGQAYEQYF.